These 30 T cell receptor beta chains originate from one sample sequenced in a study of cytomegalovirus exposure and HLA in healthy donors. The primer mix had 60 Vbeta and 13 Jbeta primers. Clones were sequenced by immunoSEQ multiplex PCR, and TCRdb holds only the in-frame ones, with some missing. The table records about 180,000 clones, approximately 84% of them present only once. Specimen: PBMCs. These receptors all come from a man between 18 and 35 years old in good health and CMV-seronegative.

This clone was counted once. The rearrangement links TRBV12-2 to TRBJ1-5; TRBD1 is the table's D call, not checked against the DNA. TRBV12-2 is a pseudogene segment. CDR3 length: 20 residues. The CDR3: CASRHTRGSAPPHCNQPQHF. CDR3 sequence (DNA): TGTGCAAGTCGTCACACGAGGGGGTCAGCGCCACCCCACTGCAATCAGCCCCAGCATTTT.

This clone was observed a few times. The chain carries TRBV10-3 and TRBJ2-7; TRBD2 matches 12 bases. After removal of 6 bases from V and 0 bases from J, the junction contained 0 bases not matched to a gene. The germline V gene encodes CDR1 ENHRY and CDR2 SYGVKD. The CDR3 contains 14 residues. The CDR3 DNA reads as TGTGCCATCAGGACTAGCGGGAGCTCCTACGAGCAGTACTTC. Encoded protein: CAIRTSGSSYEQYF.

This sequence joins TRBV6-5 and TRBJ2-1; TRBD1 aligns across 9 bases. Trimming cost V 8 bases and J 8 bases; bases outside gene matches: 13. This CDR3 has 15 residues. Looked up from germline, CDR1 is MNHEY and CDR2 is SVGAGI. Here the CDR3 reads CASQARTGVGDEQFF. CDR3 DNA sequence: TGTGCCAGCCAAGCGAGGACAGGGGTAGGTGATGAGCAGTTCTTC.

CDR3 loop: CASSETGVGEQYF. The CDR3 nucleotides read TGTGCCAGCAGCGAAACAGGGGTCGGCGAGCAGTACTTC. The J gene is TRBJ2-7, the V gene TRBV6-1, with 7 bases fitting TRBD1. Germline loops: CDR1 MNHNS, CDR2 SASEGT. V lost 6 bases, J lost 6 bases, and 8 bases stayed unmatched. This CDR3 is built from 13 residues.

The chain recombines TRBV5-4 with TRBJ2-7, with 13 bases fitting TRBD2. CDR3 length equals 14 residues. With V trimmed by 4 bases and J by 5 bases, 3 bases remained unmatched. Germline CDR1 SGHNT, CDR2 YYREEE (reference sequence). CDR3 amino acids: CASSPGLAGDEQYF. The CDR3 region has the DNA TGTGCCAGCAGCCCCGGACTAGCGGGAGACGAGCAGTACTTC.

V is TRBV7-9 and J is TRBJ1-3, with D possibly TRBD1 on 5 matching bases. The CDR3 length is 14 residues. Germline values: CDR1 SEHNR, CDR2 FQNEAQ (reference sequence). V lost 2 bases, J lost 3 bases, and 8 bases lay in between. CDR3 bases: TGTGCCAGCAGCTTACAGGGAGGTGGAAACACCATATATTTT. Protein sequence: CASSLQGGGNTIYF.

V is TRBV5-1 and J is TRBJ2-3; D call uncertain. The CDR3 covers 12 residues. CDR1 is SGHRS and CDR2 is YFSETQ in the germline V gene. V dropped 3 bases and J dropped 6 bases, with 8 bases sitting between them. The CDR3 nucleotides are TGCGCCAGCAGCTATTACTCGGATACGCAGTATTTT. Encoded protein: CASSYYSDTQYF.

The chain carries TRBV19 and TRBJ1-1, with a possible D match to TRBD1 (5 bases). Germline CDR1 is LNHDA and CDR2 is SQIVND (reference sequence). V was clipped by 5 bases and J by 4 bases, with 17 bases between them. The CDR3 totals 15 residues. The CDR3 DNA sequence: TGTGCCAGTAGTGGGGCAGGGAACCTTGGCACTGAAGCTTTCTTT. Protein sequence: CASSGAGNLGTEAFF.

This clone came up once. The same CDR3 can be traced to other DNA sequences in this sample. The rearrangement joins TRBV28 to TRBJ2-7; 9 nucleotides agree with TRBD1. CDR1 is MDHEN, CDR2 SYDVKM, per germline. Trimming removed 1 base from V and 4 bases from J; junction bases left unmatched: 2. The CDR3 runs 14 residues. Here the CDR3 reads CASSLLGQGYEQYF. CDR3 DNA: TGTGCCAGCAGTTTATTGGGACAGGGATACGAGCAGTACTTC.

The chain has TRBV18 and TRBJ1-5; 7 bases line up with TRBD1. Germline V gene sequence: CDR1 KGHSH, CDR2 LQKENI. After removal of 4 bases from V and 6 bases from J, the junction contained 9 bases not matched to a gene. CDR3 length: 15 amino acids. The CDR3, as DNA: TGTGCCAGCTCACTAGGACAGGCGGTGATTCAGCCCCAGCATTTT. This translates into CASSLGQAVIQPQHF.

This chain connects TRBV27 to TRBJ2-7; 9 bases match TRBD1. Germline V gene lookup returns CDR1 MNHEY and CDR2 SMNVEV (reference sequence). Trimming at V came to 8 bases and at J to 6 bases, leaving 8 bases not matched to a gene. This CDR3 has 13 residues. Here the CDR3 reads CASSYQQGAEQYF. The CDR3 DNA reads TGTGCCAGCTCCTACCAACAGGGGGCCGAGCAGTACTTC.

This clone has only a few counts. Here the CDR3 reads CSAGGLGGTGELFF. The CDR3 DNA follows: TGCAGCGCCGGGGGGCTAGGCGGCACCGGGGAGCTGTTTTTT. The V gene is TRBV29-1, the J gene TRBJ2-2; D might be TRBD2 (7 bases). The length of the CDR3 is 14 residues. Trimming left V 7 bases short and J 4 bases short, with 16 bases between. The germline V gene encodes CDR1 SQVTM and CDR2 ANQGSEA.

V usage is TRBV29-1 and J usage is TRBJ2-7, with D possibly being TRBD2 (6 bases). V was clipped by 7 bases and J by 1 base, with 14 bases between them. This CDR3 is built from 13 residues. Per germline, CDR1 SQVTM and CDR2 ANQGSEA. The CDR3 loop reads CSADSGESYEQYF. In nucleotides, the CDR3 is TGCAGCGCCGACTCGGGGGAATCCTACGAGCAGTACTTC.

The chain links TRBV7-8 to TRBJ2-5; D is uncertain. The CDR3 length is 17 residues. The germline V gene has CDR1 SGHVS and CDR2 FQNEAQ. V gave up 2 bases and J gave up 4 bases, with 20 bases separating them. The CDR3 nucleotides read TGTGCCAGCAGCTTATTATCCCCCGCGAAGCGTAGAGAGACCCAGTACTTC. It yields the protein CASSLLSPAKRRETQYF.

This clone has a handful of counts. The chain employs TRBV5-6 and TRBJ2-1; 8 bases fit TRBD2. The CDR3 consists of 16 residues. Germline CDR1 reads SGHDT; CDR2 reads YYEEEE. The V and J ends lost 3 bases and 5 bases, in that order; junction bases with no gene match: 10. CDR3 sequence: CASSYTSGRENNEQFF. The CDR3 bases are TGTGCCAGCAGCTATACTAGCGGACGTGAGAACAATGAGCAGTTCTTC.

The chain carries TRBV10-3 and TRBJ1-2; possibly TRBD1 for D (5 bases). Trimming shortened V by 5 bases and J by 6 bases, and 16 bases separated the two germline ends. Germline V gene data show CDR1 as ENHRY and CDR2 as SYGVKD. The CDR3 sequence is 14 residues long. CDR3 region: CAISRPEGINGYTF. The CDR3 DNA follows: TGTGCCATCAGTCGCCCGGAGGGGATAAATGGCTACACCTTC.

The chain joins TRBV6-5 to TRBJ2-3; no firm D call. The germline gives CDR1 MNHEY, CDR2 SVGAGI. This CDR3 is 11 amino acids long. V was shortened by 6 bases and J by 4 bases, with 5 bases between the two germline ends. The CDR3 DNA reads TGTGCCAGCAGACTCGCAGATACGCAGTATTTT. Protein sequence: CASRLADTQYF.

The chain combines TRBV19 with TRBJ1-5; D is possibly TRBD1 (6 bases). CDR1 is LNHDA and CDR2 is SQIVND in the germline V gene (reference sequence). V was pared by 0 bases and J by 3 bases, with 6 bases between. CDR3 length: 14 amino acids. The CDR3 DNA reads TGTGCCAGTAGTATAGAGGGGGCCAATCAGCCCCAGCATTTT. It yields the protein CASSIEGANQPQHF.

The chain has TRBV19 and TRBJ2-1; D unclear. CDR3 size: 13 residues. Germline V CDR1 and CDR2: LNHDA, SQIVND (reference sequence). Between the trimmed V and J ends, which lost 2 bases and 8 bases, there was a span of 10 bases. The DNA of the CDR3 is TGTGCCAGTAGTATATCCGGGTGGGATGAGCAGTTCTTC. This translates into CASSISGWDEQFF.

The chain employs TRBV7-3 and TRBJ2-7; TRBD1 aligns across 9 bases. Germline V CDR1 and CDR2: SGHTA, FQGTGA. The CDR3 contains 13 residues. V lost 3 bases, J lost 6 bases, and 3 bases stayed unmatched. The CDR3 here is CASSLGQGGEQYF. CDR3 DNA sequence: TGTGCCAGCAGCTTGGGACAGGGAGGCGAGCAGTACTTC.

The chain employs TRBV10-3 and TRBJ1-1; 8 bases line up with TRBD1. J gave up 5 bases and V 11 bases, and 16 bases lay outside the gene matches. Germline loops: CDR1 ENHRY, CDR2 SYGVKD. CDR3 size: 15 residues. CDR3 residues: CASRYLTGEETEAFF. CDR3 bases: TGTGCCTCGCGGTACTTGACAGGGGAAGAAACTGAAGCTTTCTTT.

The rearrangement uses TRBV4-1 and TRBJ2-7; no definite D call. Germline V gene lookup returns CDR1 MGHRA and CDR2 YSYEKL. This CDR3 comprises 15 residues. Trimming removed 0 bases at V and 2 bases at J, with 11 bases between. CDR3 region: CASSQDKTLTYEQYF. The CDR3 DNA reads TGCGCCAGCAGCCAAGATAAGACTCTTACCTACGAGCAGTACTTC.

The genes are TRBV7-9 and TRBJ1-4; D ambiguous. Germline V gene lookup returns CDR1 SEHNR and CDR2 FQNEAQ (reference sequence). Deletions cut 4 bases from V and 5 bases from J, with 5 bases between. The CDR3 is 12 residues long. The CDR3 DNA is TGTGCCAGCAGCTCCTCCAATGAAAAACTGTTTTTT. Translated: CASSSSNEKLFF.

The V call is TRBV6-5, the J call TRBJ2-7; perhaps TRBD1 as D (5 bases). CDR3 size: 15 residues. The V and J ends lost 0 bases and 6 bases respectively, with 15 bases between them. The germline V gene has CDR1 MNHEY and CDR2 SVGAGI. The CDR3 spells CASSYSAGSQTEQYF. For the CDR3, the DNA is TGTGCCAGCAGTTACTCGGCAGGGTCGCAAACCGAGCAGTACTTC.

J is TRBJ2-1 and V is TRBV7-9; no clear D. From germline, CDR1 is SEHNR and CDR2 FQNEAQ (reference sequence). With 5 bases removed from V and 0 bases from J, the gap between germline ends came to 23 bases. The CDR3 covers 19 residues. The CDR3, as DNA: TGTGCCAGCAGCCCGACGACCTCGATAGCACTAAGCTCCTACAATGAGCAGTTCTTC. Translating it yields CASSPTTSIALSSYNEQFF.

This rearrangement joins TRBV28 to TRBJ2-2; TRBD2 agrees at 8 bases. The germline V gene has CDR1 MDHEN and CDR2 SYDVKM. CDR3 size: 14 residues. The ends lost 7 bases at V and 5 bases at J; junction bases unmatched: 6. CDR3 coding DNA: TGTGCCAGCACGAGCGGGAGAGGTACCGGGGAGCTGTTTTTT. Its translation: CASTSGRGTGELFF.

The chain is built from TRBV7-2 and TRBJ1-6, with unresolved D. The V gene lost 5 bases and the J gene lost 3 bases, with 20 bases spanning the gap. CDR1 is SGHTA, CDR2 FQGNSA, per germline. The CDR3 contains 18 residues. CDR3 nucleotide sequence: TGTGCCAGCAGCCTAAGAAACCGACAAGCCAGCTATAATTCACCCCTCCACTTT. Encoded protein: CASSLRNRQASYNSPLHF.

In this sample, this clone turned up a few times. The rearrangement joins TRBV6-5 to TRBJ1-1, with 8 bases fitting TRBD1. CDR3 length: 15 residues. With V trimmed by 6 bases and J by 1 base, 7 bases remained unmatched. CDR1 MNHEY and CDR2 SVGAGI come from the germline V gene. DNA of the CDR3: TGTGCCAGCAGCGGACAGGGAAATTGGAACACTGAAGCTTTCTTT. It is translated as CASSGQGNWNTEAFF.

This clone has a single count. This chain uses TRBV7-2 with TRBJ1-2, with D possibly TRBD1 on 5 matching bases. The CDR3 is 14 residues long. From germline, CDR1 is SGHTA and CDR2 FQGNSA. Deletions cut 2 bases from V and 4 bases from J, with 11 bases between. As DNA, the CDR3 is TGTGCCAGCAGCTTATATGGGGGGAGCTATGGCTACACCTTC. It yields the protein CASSLYGGSYGYTF.

This chain connects TRBV4-2 to TRBJ2-7; 10 bases are a match to TRBD2. The CDR3 runs 16 residues. Germline CDR1 is LGHNA and CDR2 is YNFKEQ. J lost 3 bases, V lost 3 bases, and 8 bases had no gene match. CDR3 in amino acids: CASSQAGTSENYEQYF. DNA for the CDR3: TGTGCCAGCAGCCAGGCCGGGACTAGCGAGAACTACGAGCAGTACTTC.